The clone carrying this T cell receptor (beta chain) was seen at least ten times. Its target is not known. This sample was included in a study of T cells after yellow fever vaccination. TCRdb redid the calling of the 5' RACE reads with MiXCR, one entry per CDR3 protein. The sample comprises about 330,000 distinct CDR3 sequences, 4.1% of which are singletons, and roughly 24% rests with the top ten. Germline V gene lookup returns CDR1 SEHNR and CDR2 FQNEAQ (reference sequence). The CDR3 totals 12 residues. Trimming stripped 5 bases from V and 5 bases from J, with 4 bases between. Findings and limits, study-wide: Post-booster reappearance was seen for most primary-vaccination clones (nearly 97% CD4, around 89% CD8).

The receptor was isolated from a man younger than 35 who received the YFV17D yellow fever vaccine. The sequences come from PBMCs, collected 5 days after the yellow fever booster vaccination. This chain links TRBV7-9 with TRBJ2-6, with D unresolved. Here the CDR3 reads CASSPRANVLTF. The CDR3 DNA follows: TGTGCCAGCAGCCCCAGGGCCAACGTCCTGACTTTC.